A selection of T cell receptor beta chains follows, all from one sample in a study of cytomegalovirus exposure and HLA in healthy donors. Sequencing was performed with immunoSEQ multiplex PCR; in TCRdb, only in-frame clones are kept and a portion is missing. The sample holds 180,000 or so clones, 60% to 85% seen once. The specimen was PBMCs. All receptors derive from a male donor in good health and CMV-seronegative. Both conserved end residues are part of each CDR3. The order of the fields is V gene, CDR3 length, CDR3 protein.

TRBV5-6	13	CASSTPIDTEAFF
TRBV10-2	15	CASSIDSYSGNTIYF
TRBV5-1	16	CASRRLAGGAGDEQFF
TRBV12-5	13	CASGFGGRTEAFF
TRBV4-1	16	CASSQDRTKWGNTIYF
TRBV6-5	16	CASSYSDSLGTDTQYF
TRBV14	16	CASSQLAGGTYNEQFF
TRBV29-1	13	CSVVGGALYEQYF
TRBV19	16	CASSINYGTGPSPLHF
TRBV30	15	CAWSVGDRRYNEQFF
TRBV7-9	15	CASSSTRDYRETQYF
TRBV6-4	15	CASRCAGIADQPQHF
TRBV9	12	CASSPNTDTQYF
TRBV12-5	18	CASGFGSGVQGWSYEQYF
TRBV30	12	CAWRLLDNEQFF
TRBV7-7	15	CASSLERGSVNEQFF
TRBV10-3	15	CATETSGGATGEQFF
TRBV5-1	20	CASSLGPRDRAEPSGNTIYF
TRBV30	18	CAWSVLLRSPSGANVLTF
TRBV6-5	15	CASTLDRAGNSPLHF
TRBV28	13	CATRTGGGQPQHF
TRBV4-3	16	CASSQVSGRSSNEQFF
TRBV2	15	CASSESGESYNEQFF
TRBV6-5	13	CASSYSSDNEQFF
TRBV4-1	15	CASSQPGQGLYGYTF
TRBV28	13	CASRMDRQETQYF
TRBV5-5	15	CASSPGTLVTDTQYF
TRBV28	16	CASSEMGQSHYYGYTF
TRBV15	15	CATSRAREGGETQYF
TRBV6-6	16	CASTLESGKNPYEQYF
TRBV4-1	15	CASSQPRAGGTEAFF
TRBV2	15	CASSERTGTNQPQHF
TRBV7-2	15	CASSPRLRGNQPQHF
TRBV19	14	CASSFTSGAYEQYF
TRBV7-9	13	CASSPVAQETQYF